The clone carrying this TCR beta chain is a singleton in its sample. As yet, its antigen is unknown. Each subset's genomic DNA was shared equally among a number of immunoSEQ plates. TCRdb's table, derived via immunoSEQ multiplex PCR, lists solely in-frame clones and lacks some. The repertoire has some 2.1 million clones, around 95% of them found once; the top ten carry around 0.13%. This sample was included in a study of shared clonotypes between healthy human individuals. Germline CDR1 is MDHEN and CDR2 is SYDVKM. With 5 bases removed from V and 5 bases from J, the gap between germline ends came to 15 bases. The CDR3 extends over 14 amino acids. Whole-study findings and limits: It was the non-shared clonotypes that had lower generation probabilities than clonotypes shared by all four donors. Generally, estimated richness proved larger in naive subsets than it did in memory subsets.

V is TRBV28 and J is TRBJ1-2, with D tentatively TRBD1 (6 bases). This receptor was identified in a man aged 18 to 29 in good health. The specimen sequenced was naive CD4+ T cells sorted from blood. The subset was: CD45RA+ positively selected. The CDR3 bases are TGTGCCAGCAGTGTGACAGGTCCGGTGTATGGCTACACCTTC. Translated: CASSVTGPVYGYTF.